The 26 T cell receptor beta chains below were found in one sample sequenced in a study of memory B cells and T cells in multiple sclerosis. Antigen specificity for these receptors is unknown. Clones were sequenced by immunoSEQ multiplex PCR, and TCRdb holds only the in-frame ones, with some missing. There are roughly 12,000 clones in the sample; 84% occur only once, and 2.8% lies in the top ten. Stimulus-free culture yielded autoproliferating CFSE-dim and non-proliferating CFSE-high T cells, each sequenced separately. Some 50 million CFSE-labeled PBMCs were cultured around 7 days unstimulated, then replicate wells were pooled. The sample was PBMCs from blood kept in culture. These receptors were collected from a human donor with multiple sclerosis.

This clone has more than one count but fewer than ten. The V gene is TRBV7-2, the J gene TRBJ1-6, with D uncertain. The CDR3 contains 14 residues. The V gene lost 2 bases and the J gene lost 6 bases, with 8 bases spanning the gap. CDR1 SGHTA and CDR2 FQGNSA come from the germline V gene. The chain's CDR3 is CASSLQTTNSPLHF. The CDR3 DNA reads TGTGCCAGCAGCTTACAGACAACTAATTCACCCCTCCACTTT.

This rearrangement joins TRBV2 to TRBJ1-6; tentatively, D is TRBD1 (6 bases). V gave up 7 bases and J gave up 8 bases, with 15 bases separating them. This CDR3 has 14 amino acids. Germline CDR1 SNHLY, CDR2 FYNNEI. CDR3 nucleotides: TGTGCCAGCACCCAAGGGGGGATTGATTCACCCCTCCACTTT. It translates to CASTQGGIDSPLHF. Together with reference TRBV2 and TRBJ1-6, the CDR3 gives the full variable domain: EPEVTQTPSHQVTQMGQEVILRCVPISNHLYFYWYRQILGQKVEFLVSFYNNEISEKSEIFDDQFSVERPDGSNFTLKIRSTKLEDSAMYFCASTQGGIDSPLHFGNGTRLTVT.

J is TRBJ1-5 and V is TRBV19, with 8 nucleotides matching TRBD1. This CDR3 has 16 residues. The germline V gene encodes CDR1 LNHDA and CDR2 SQIVND (reference sequence). J gave up 6 bases and V 1 base, and 8 bases lay outside the gene matches. The DNA for the CDR3 is TGTGCCAGTAGTATAGCCCAGGGGGCAGGAGGTCAGCCCCAGCATTTT. Translation gives CASSIAQGAGGQPQHF.

The chain joins TRBV5-1 to TRBJ1-4; D might be TRBD1 (5 bases). The germline V and J ends were trimmed by 2 bases and 2 bases, with 10 bases remaining between them. The CDR3 loop spans 15 amino acids. CDR1 is SGHRS, CDR2 YFSETQ, per germline. The chain's CDR3 is CASSLRGMTNEKLFF. The CDR3 nucleotides are TGCGCCAGCAGCTTAAGGGGAATGACTAATGAAAAACTGTTTTTT.

The J gene is TRBJ2-3, the V gene TRBV6-1, with no clear D. CDR1 and CDR2 (germline): MNHNS, SASEGT. V lost 2 bases and J 2 bases, leaving 8 bases between the germline ends. The CDR3 runs to 14 residues. The CDR3 nucleotides read TGTGCCAGCAGTGAACCACTCTCCACAGATACGCAGTATTTT. This codes for CASSEPLSTDTQYF.

This clone has just one count. At one end, the junction sequence differs from germline, possibly due to a read error. This sequence joins TRBV2 and TRBJ2-7; 8 bases fit TRBD1. Looked up from germline, CDR1 is SNHLY and CDR2 is FYNNEI. The CDR3 covers 14 residues. Written as DNA, the CDR3 is TGTGCCAGCAGTGAAGCGCTTCGAGACAGGGGTAATCGCTTC. The encoded protein is CASSEALRDRGNRF.

This clone was seen a handful of times. This CDR3 is CASKLQARQETQYF. In DNA form, the CDR3 reads TGTGCCAGCAAGCTTCAGGCTCGCCAAGAGACCCAGTACTTC. This chain uses TRBV6-5 with TRBJ2-5, with D uncertain. V was pared by 7 bases and J by 1 base, with 13 bases between. From germline, CDR1 is MNHEY and CDR2 SVGAGI. This CDR3 has 14 amino acids.

The chain uses TRBV10-2 and TRBJ2-7; D might be TRBD2 (5 bases). Germline V gives CDR1 WSHSY, CDR2 SAAADI. V was cut by 2 bases and J by 6 bases, with 11 bases left in between. The CDR3 extends over 13 amino acids. CDR3 nucleotide sequence: TGCGCCAGCAGTGAGCGAGGGATATCCGAGCAGTACTTC. Translating gives CASSERGISEQYF.

Worth noting for this clone: Other DNA sequences of this sample code for an identical CDR3. The chain links TRBV30 to TRBJ1-4; the D gene is possibly TRBD1 (6 bases). The CDR3 length is 13 residues. Germline V gene sequence: CDR1 GTSNPN, CDR2 SVGIG (reference sequence). Trimming removed 4 bases from V and 13 bases from J, with 19 bases in between. CDR3 amino acids: CAWIPTGARRLFF. The CDR3 region has the DNA TGTGCCTGGATCCCGACAGGAGCTAGACGACTGTTTTTT. Based on the CDR3 plus reference TRBV30 and TRBJ1-4, the full variable domain is SQTIHQWPATLVQPVGSPLSLECTVEGTSNPNLYWYRQAAGRGLQLLFYSVGIGQISSEVPQNLSASRPQDRQFILSSKKLLLSDSGFYLCAWIPTGARRLFFGSGTQLSVL.

V and J are TRBV6-1 and TRBJ2-5; the match to TRBD1 covers 8 bases. V lost 3 bases to trimming and J lost 2 bases; unmatched junction nucleotides: 5. CDR1 is MNHNS and CDR2 is SASEGT in the germline V gene. The CDR3 has 15 amino acids. CDR3 DNA: TGTGCCAGCAGTGAGGGACAGGTCCTACAAGAGACCCAGTACTTC. Residues: CASSEGQVLQETQYF.

The CDR3 nucleotides are TGTGCCAGCAGTTCCCCTAGTATCTATGAGCAGTTCTTC. Translation: CASSSPSIYEQFF. V gene TRBV28 combines with J gene TRBJ2-1; D is undetermined. In germline, CDR1 is MDHEN, CDR2 SYDVKM. This CDR3 spans 13 amino acids. V dropped 4 bases and J dropped 8 bases, with 12 bases sitting between them.

V is TRBV5-1 and J is TRBJ1-1; D unresolved. CDR3 length: 13 amino acids. Trimming took off 3 bases at V and 6 bases at J, with 12 bases between the two ends. From germline, CDR1 is SGHRS and CDR2 YFSETQ. The CDR3: CASSSTGSSEAFF. DNA for the CDR3: TGCGCCAGCAGCTCCACCGGGTCCTCTGAAGCTTTCTTT.

The chain carries TRBV6-6 and TRBJ1-2; D uncertain. Trimming removed 6 bases at V and 4 bases at J, with 6 bases between. This CDR3 is 11 amino acids long. Germline-derived CDR1 and CDR2 are MNHNY and SVGAGI (reference sequence). CDR3 residues: CASSLGYGYTF. The CDR3 region has the DNA TGTGCCAGCAGCCTAGGCTATGGCTACACCTTC.

V gene TRBV6-1 combines with J gene TRBJ2-7, with D uncertain. Per the germline V gene, CDR1 is MNHNS and CDR2 is SASEGT. Between the trimmed V and J ends, which lost 2 bases and 0 bases, there was a span of 5 bases. The CDR3 has 13 residues. The CDR3 nucleotides read TGTGCCAGCAGTGAACAGTTCTCCTACGAGCAGTACTTC. The encoded protein is CASSEQFSYEQYF.

V usage is TRBV28 and J usage is TRBJ2-1, with a tentative D call TRBD2 (5 bases). Germline CDR1 is MDHEN and CDR2 is SYDVKM. The CDR3 has 17 amino acids. V lost 2 bases and J lost 4, with 18 bases in between. The CDR3 here is CASSLAPPGRLYNEQFF. The CDR3 DNA reads as TGTGCCAGCAGTTTAGCTCCGCCGGGAAGGTTGTACAATGAGCAGTTCTTC.

The V and J genes are TRBV19 and TRBJ1-4; TRBD1 matches at 7 bases. The germline CDR1 and CDR2 sequences are LNHDA and SQIVND (reference sequence). Germline trimming cut 8 bases from V and 5 bases from J; bases unmatched to any gene: 5. This CDR3 has 13 residues. This CDR3 is CASRQGNNEKLFF. DNA for the CDR3: TGTGCCAGTCGACAGGGCAACAATGAAAAACTGTTTTTT. The complete variable domain, with remaining parts taken from reference TRBV19 and TRBJ1-4, reads DGGITQSPKYLFRKEGQNVTLSCEQNLNHDAMYWYRQDPGQGLRLIYYSQIVNDFQKGDIAEGYSVSREKKESFPLTVTSAQKNPTAFYLCASRQGNNEKLFFGSGTQLSVL.

The chain uses TRBV6-4 and TRBJ2-2; no reliable D call. The CDR3 sequence is 12 residues long. The V gene lost 6 bases and the J gene lost 2 bases, with 4 bases spanning the gap. Germline V gene data show CDR1 as MRHNA and CDR2 as SNTAGT. CDR3 DNA sequence: TGTGCCAGCAGCCACAACACCGGGGAGCTGTTTTTT. This sequence encodes CASSHNTGELFF.

The chain links TRBV19 to TRBJ1-1; D might be TRBD1 (6 bases). The CDR3 is 14 amino acids. Between the trimmed V and J ends, which lost 5 bases and 1 base, there was a span of 11 bases. In germline, CDR1 is LNHDA, CDR2 SQIVND (reference sequence). For the CDR3, the DNA is TGTGCCAGTAGTCCTCGGACAGCGAACACTGAAGCTTTCTTT. As protein: CASSPRTANTEAFF. Full variable domain (rest looked up from reference TRBV19 and TRBJ1-1): DGGITQSPKYLFRKEGQNVTLSCEQNLNHDAMYWYRQDPGQGLRLIYYSQIVNDFQKGDIAEGYSVSREKKESFPLTVTSAQKNPTAFYLCASSPRTANTEAFFGQGTRLTVV.

This clone was counted only a few times. The chain joins TRBV2 to TRBJ2-7; D unresolved. The CDR3 totals 14 residues. Trimming left V 6 bases short and J 3 bases short, with 15 bases between. The V gene's germline CDR1 is SNHLY and CDR2 FYNNEI. The CDR3 loop reads CASSVDKGYYEQYF. The CDR3 bases are TGTGCCAGCAGCGTTGACAAAGGGTACTACGAGCAGTACTTC.

The CDR3 is CAWSVSGVHNEQFF. The CDR3 DNA reads TGTGCCTGGAGTGTAAGCGGGGTCCACAATGAGCAGTTCTTC. The chain links TRBV30 to TRBJ2-1, with 7 bases fitting TRBD2. This CDR3 has 14 residues. J was trimmed by 5 bases and V by 0 bases; bases with no gene match: 4. CDR1 and CDR2 from the germline V gene are GTSNPN and SVGIG (reference sequence). The variable domain in full, with the rest retrieved from reference TRBV30 and TRBJ2-1, is SQTIHQWPATLVQPVGSPLSLECTVEGTSNPNLYWYRQAAGRGLQLLFYSVGIGQISSEVPQNLSASRPQDRQFILSSKKLLLSDSGFYLCAWSVSGVHNEQFFGPGTRLTVL.

This clone came up once. This chain connects TRBV5-1 to TRBJ1-1, with D uncertain. V was shortened by 0 bases and J by 1 base, with 4 bases between the two germline ends. CDR3 length: 13 amino acids. Germline CDR1 SGHRS, CDR2 YFSETQ. Here the CDR3 reads CASSLEQNTEAFF. The CDR3 coding sequence is TGCGCCAGCAGCTTGGAACAGAACACTGAAGCTTTCTTT.

The chain joins TRBV6-1 to TRBJ2-5, with 9 bases matching TRBD2. CDR1 and CDR2 (germline): MNHNS, SASEGT. The CDR3 loop spans 14 amino acids. V dropped 3 bases and J dropped 7; count of bases not matched to a gene: 6. The CDR3 is CASSEAGGSGTQYF. For the CDR3, the DNA is TGTGCCAGCAGTGAGGCGGGGGGGTCGGGGACCCAGTACTTC.

This clone was seen only a few times. The rearrangement links TRBV7-6 to TRBJ1-6, with 7 nucleotides matching TRBD1. CDR1 and CDR2 from the germline V gene are SGHVS and FNYEAQ. With 1 base clipped from V and 14 bases from J, the junction kept 5 bases outside the gene matches. This CDR3 is built from 13 residues. The CDR3 DNA sequence: TGTGCCAGCAGCTTAGATCCACAGGGGACCCTCCACTTT. Translated, it gives CASSLDPQGTLHF. The full variable domain, its missing parts supplied by reference TRBV7-6 and TRBJ1-6, is GAGVSQSPRYKVTKRGQDVALRCDPISGHVSLYWYRQALGQGPEFLTYFNYEAQQDKSGLPNDRFSAERPEGSISTLTIQRTEQRDSAMYRCASSLDPQGTLHFGNGTRLTVT.

This sequence joins TRBV6-6 and TRBJ1-1, with D perhaps matching TRBD1 (6 bases). Germline CDR1 is MNHNY and CDR2 is SVGAGI (reference sequence). Trimming shortened V by 6 bases and J by 0 bases, and 11 bases separated the two germline ends. CDR3 size: 14 residues. CDR3 nucleotide sequence: TGTGCCAGCAGCCGCAGGGACATGAACACTGAAGCTTTCTTT. Protein: CASSRRDMNTEAFF.

In nucleotides, the CDR3 is TGTGCCTGGCTCCAACTAGCGGGGGAAAACAATGAGCAGTTCTTC. Its protein is CAWLQLAGENNEQFF. The gene calls are TRBV30 and TRBJ2-1, with 11 bases aligning to TRBD2. V lost 5 bases and J lost 5; bases outside the gene matches: 8. This CDR3 has 15 amino acids. Germline lookup yields CDR1 GTSNPN and CDR2 SVGIG (reference sequence).

This chain uses TRBV9 with TRBJ1-1; 9 nucleotides align to TRBD1. J was trimmed by 4 bases and V by 0 bases; bases with no gene match: 10. There are 17 residues in the CDR3. Germline values: CDR1 SGDLS, CDR2 YYNGEE. Here the CDR3 DNA reads TGTGCCAGCAGCGTAGGAGGAACAGGGGGCGCGGGCACTGAAGCTTTCTTT. Encoded protein: CASSVGGTGGAGTEAFF.